This T cell receptor beta chain was sequenced in a study of beta chain features in type 1 diabetes. Central memory, naive, regulatory and stem cell-like memory CD4+ cells were sorted by CD45RO/CCR7/CD25/CD127/CD95/CD27. Every isolated RNA sample was fully reverse transcribed, so sequencing captured expressed TCRB transcripts. Mean read depth for naive, central memory and regulatory T cell samples was about 3.6 million reads. The protocol was immunoSEQ multiplex PCR, while the TCRdb copy is restricted to in-frame clones and leaves out a portion. This table has 150,000 or so clones, about 9.2% appearing once. Losses at the gene ends were 4 bases for V and 4 bases for J; bases not matched to a gene: 6. Per germline, CDR1 LGHNA and CDR2 YSLEER. The CDR3 is 18 residues long.

This TCR was sampled from a man aged 18 to 30 in good health. The specimen sequenced was central memory CD4+ T cells from blood. This chain connects TRBV4-3 to TRBJ2-2; TRBD2 matches at 16 bases. CDR3 nucleotide sequence: TGCGCCAGCAGCCCGGGACTAGCGGGGGGGCCGGGCACCGGGGAGCTGTTTTTT. The encoded protein is CASSPGLAGGPGTGELFF.